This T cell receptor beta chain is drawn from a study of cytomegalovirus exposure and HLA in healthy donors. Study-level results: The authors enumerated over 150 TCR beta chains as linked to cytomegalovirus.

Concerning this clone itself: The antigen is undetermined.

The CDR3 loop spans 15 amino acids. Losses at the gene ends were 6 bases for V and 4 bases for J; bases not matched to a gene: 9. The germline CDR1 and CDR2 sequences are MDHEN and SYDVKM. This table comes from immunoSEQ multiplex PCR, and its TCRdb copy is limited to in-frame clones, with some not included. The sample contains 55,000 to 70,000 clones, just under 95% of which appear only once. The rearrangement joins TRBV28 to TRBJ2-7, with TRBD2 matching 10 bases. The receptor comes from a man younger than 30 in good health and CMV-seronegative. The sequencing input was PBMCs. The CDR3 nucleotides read TGTGCCAGCAGCCGAGGACTAGCGGCCCATTACGAGCAGTACTTC. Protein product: CASSRGLAAHYEQYF.